Listed below are T cell receptor beta chains from one sample, sequenced in a study of T cell changes during pregnancy in multiple sclerosis. Produced via immunoSEQ multiplex PCR; TCRdb's table is partial and in-frame only. The sample records approximately 110,000 clones, roughly 92% being singletons. The source material was peripheral blood, sampled after pregnancy. The receptors stem from a female donor with multiple sclerosis, enrolled in a pregnancy study. Both conserved end residues are part of each CDR3.

J: TRBJ2-1
V: TRBV5-1
length: 16
CDR3: CASSWARTGLGYEQFF

J: TRBJ2-7
V: TRBV6-1
length: 15
CDR3: CASSEGTGFAYEQYF

J: TRBJ2-3
V: TRBV28
length: 16
CDR3: CASVPLAGSVADTQYF

J: TRBJ2-5
V: TRBV27
length: 18
CDR3: CASSLYPAGLAGQETQYF

J: TRBJ2-7
V: TRBV5-1
length: 13
CDR3: CASSLGHRYEQYF

J: TRBJ1-4
V: TRBV18
length: 18
CDR3: CASSLRRTGGLTNEKLFF

J: TRBJ1-2
V: TRBV5-5
length: 17
CDR3: CASSDLDRSLANYGYTF

J: TRBJ2-3
V: TRBV19
length: 14
CDR3: CASSIGTDTDTQYF

J: TRBJ2-2
V: TRBV4-1
length: 18
CDR3: CASSQVPRRGSSTGELFF

J: TRBJ2-1
V: TRBV4-1
length: 14
CDR3: CASSQEPGINEQFF

J: TRBJ1-2
V: TRBV4-2
length: 17
CDR3: CASSQDLGQGWGYGYTF

J: TRBJ2-5
V: TRBV5-4
length: 14
CDR3: CASSFPSTQETQYF

J: TRBJ2-1
V: TRBV9
length: 13
CDR3: CASRGKGDNEQFF

J: TRBJ2-7
V: TRBV9
length: 12
CDR3: CASSGHSYEQYF